A single sample is the source of the 29 T cell receptor beta chains below, sequenced in a study of T cells after yellow fever vaccination. MiXCR, applied by TCRdb to the 5' RACE reads, yields one record per CDR3 protein. The sample shows hundreds of thousands of distinct CDR3 sequences, around 10% of them seen only once. Sequenced here: PBMCs, sampled on the day of the first yellow fever vaccination. The receptors were sampled from a man between 18 and 29 years old who received the YFV17D yellow fever vaccine.

In this sample, this clonotype turned up a few times. The chain joins TRBV5-1 to TRBJ2-3, with 7 positions matching TRBD2. CDR3 length: 14 residues. Germline V CDR1 and CDR2: SGHRS, YFSETQ. With V trimmed by 4 bases and J by 5 bases, 7 bases remained unmatched. CDR3 protein: CASSLLSGEDTQYF. CDR3 in DNA: TGCGCCAGCAGCCTTTTAAGCGGGGAAGATACGCAGTATTTT.

DNA of the CDR3: TGCGCCAGCAGCTCCGGAGGGGCGGCCTACAATGAGCAGTTCTTC. It yields the protein CASSSGGAAYNEQFF. This chain joins TRBV5-1 and TRBJ2-1; a possible D gene is TRBD2 (6 bases). CDR3 length: 15 amino acids. Between the trimmed V and J ends, which lost 3 bases and 2 bases, there was a span of 12 bases. The germline CDR1 and CDR2 sequences are SGHRS and YFSETQ.

The chain combines TRBV4-1 with TRBJ1-6; D ambiguous. CDR3 length equals 14 residues. From germline, CDR1 is MGHRA and CDR2 YSYEKL. V was pared by 1 base and J by 13 bases, with 14 bases between. As DNA, the CDR3 is TGCGCCAGCAGCCAAGGGGCGGTGGGCATCCCCCTCCACTTT. As protein: CASSQGAVGIPLHF.

This clonotype was counted only a few times. The rearrangement uses TRBV27 and TRBJ1-6; 7 positions agree with TRBD1. Germline V gene sequence: CDR1 MNHEY, CDR2 SMNVEV (reference sequence). V trimming: 6 bases; J trimming: 6 bases; junction bases outside the gene matches: 8. The CDR3 is made up of 15 amino acids. The CDR3 reads CASRLTGTVNSPLHF. The CDR3 DNA reads TGTGCCAGCAGACTGACCGGGACAGTTAATTCACCCCTCCACTTT.

In this sample, this clonotype turned up many times. This sequence joins TRBV29-1 and TRBJ1-1; D not resolved. CDR3 length: 13 amino acids. Germline lookup yields CDR1 SQVTM and CDR2 ANQGSEA. V was cut by 8 bases and J by 1 base, with 14 bases left in between. The CDR3 sequence is CSIIRGWNTEAFF. The CDR3 DNA sequence: TGCAGCATCATTCGGGGTTGGAACACTGAAGCTTTCTTT.

The CDR3 here is CASSVSGPRAVEAFF. CDR3 DNA sequence: TGCGCCAGCAGCGTATCCGGACCTCGAGCCGTAGAAGCTTTCTTT. The chain is built from TRBV5-1 and TRBJ1-1; no firm D call. The CDR3 runs 15 residues. V shed 4 bases and J shed 8 bases, with 21 bases lying between them. Looked up from germline, CDR1 is SGHRS and CDR2 is YFSETQ.

This clonotype has ten or more counts. The chain carries TRBV5-6 and TRBJ2-7; D is tentatively TRBD1 or TRBD2 (5 bases each). Trimming pared 4 bases from V and 2 bases from J, leaving 13 bases between. CDR3 length: 14 residues. Germline values: CDR1 SGHDT, CDR2 YYEEEE. In DNA, the CDR3 is TGTGCCAGCAGCGTTGGGGACGGACCCTACGAGCAGTACTTC. Its protein is CASSVGDGPYEQYF.

This clonotype was recorded a few times. The chain has TRBV11-3 and TRBJ2-1; perhaps TRBD2 as D (6 bases). CDR1 and CDR2 (germline): SGHNT, YENEEA. The CDR3 length is 15 residues. V dropped 5 bases and J dropped 6 bases, with 17 bases sitting between them. CDR3 protein: CASSPRSGLVNEQFF. For the CDR3, the DNA is TGTGCCAGCAGCCCCAGGAGCGGGCTCGTCAATGAGCAGTTCTTC. The whole variable domain, remainder taken from reference TRBV11-3 and TRBJ2-1, is EAGVVQSPRYKIIEKKQPVAFWCNPISGHNTLYWYLQNLGQGPELLIRYENEEAVDDSQLPKDRFSAERLKGVDSTLKIQPAELGDSAVYLCASSPRSGLVNEQFFGPGTRLTVL.

As concerns this clonotype: An end of the junction differs from the germline gene, which may be a read error. The chain uses TRBV24-1 and TRBJ2-3; D gene ambiguous. The germline V gene encodes CDR1 KGHDR and CDR2 SFDVKD. The CDR3 loop spans 11 amino acids. The CDR3 is CATSDGVSSDF. The CDR3 region has the DNA TGTGCCACCAGTGATGGCGTCTCGTCGGACTTT.

This clonotype was detected only a few times. The rearrangement joins TRBV7-3 to TRBJ2-1; D ambiguous. This CDR3 contains 15 residues. The germline CDR1 and CDR2 sequences are SGHTA and FQGTGA. Trimming cost V 1 base and J 2 bases, with 9 bases left between them. The DNA for the CDR3 is TGTGCCAGCAGCTTAATTGCCGGCCCCTACAATGAGCAGTTCTTC. Translation: CASSLIAGPYNEQFF.

A few counts support this clonotype. The DNA of the CDR3 is TGCGCCAGCAGCTTGCGGACAGGGGGCCCCCAAGAGACCCAGTACTTC. Amino acid sequence: CASSLRTGGPQETQYF. The V call is TRBV5-1, the J call TRBJ2-5; 11 bases are shared with TRBD1. CDR1 and CDR2 (germline): SGHRS, YFSETQ. This CDR3 is 16 amino acids long. V dropped 1 base and J dropped 1; count of bases not matched to a gene: 3.

About this clonotype itself: Because it lacks the conserved phenylalanine or tryptophan at the end, this CDR3 is likely a read error. The V and J genes are TRBV7-6 and TRBJ2-1, with 9 bases fitting TRBD1. Germline assignment: CDR1 SGHVS and CDR2 FNYEAQ. This CDR3 contains 16 residues. Trimming took 4 bases from V and 6 from J; bases not matched to a gene: 10. As DNA, the CDR3 is TGTGCCAGCAGCTCGGGCGGGACAGGGTTCTTCAATGAGCAGTTCCTC. Translating it yields CASSSGGTGFFNEQFL.

This clonotype has just a few counts. V is TRBV7-3 and J is TRBJ2-7; the D is unclear. Per germline, CDR1 SGHTA and CDR2 FQGTGA. This CDR3 region has 12 residues. V lost 1 base, J lost 7 bases, and 8 bases lay in between. CDR3 protein: CASSLNPREQYV. The CDR3 DNA reads TGTGCCAGCAGCTTAAATCCTAGGGAGCAGTACGTC.

This clonotype was detected only a few times. The chain recombines TRBV19 with TRBJ2-7; D gene unclear. The CDR3 spans 13 residues. Germline CDR1 and CDR2: LNHDA and SQIVND (reference sequence). V was clipped by 5 bases and J by 0 bases, with 8 bases between them. CDR3 residues: CASSPPPSYEQYV. CDR3 DNA: TGTGCCAGTAGTCCGCCCCCCTCCTACGAGCAGTACGTC.

This clonotype was seen only a few times. The chain combines TRBV7-9 with TRBJ1-2; 7 positions agree with TRBD1. V was pared by 1 base and J by 5 bases, with 4 bases of the junction left unmatched. Germline values: CDR1 SEHNR, CDR2 FQNEAQ (reference sequence). CDR3 length: 14 residues. This chain's CDR3 is CASSLEGRGYGYTF. Here the CDR3 DNA reads TGTGCCAGCAGCTTAGAAGGCAGGGGGTATGGCTACACCTTC.

This sequence joins TRBV20-1 and TRBJ2-5, with D hard to call. The CDR3 loop spans 11 amino acids. Trimming removed 3 bases at V and 2 bases at J, with 4 bases between. Germline CDR1 reads DFQATT; CDR2 reads SNEGSKA (reference sequence). CDR3 in DNA: TGCAGTGCTAGGTTACAAGAGACCCAGTACTTC. Amino acids: CSARLQETQYF.

Many counts were recorded for this clonotype. The chain has TRBV4-3 and TRBJ2-5; the D gene is possibly TRBD2 (5 bases). With 4 bases removed from V and 4 bases from J, the gap between germline ends came to 13 bases. The CDR3 totals 14 residues. Germline CDR1 LGHNA, CDR2 YSLEER. The CDR3 loop is CASSPRTAGETQYF. CDR3 DNA: TGCGCCAGCAGCCCTCGTACGGCGGGAGAGACCCAGTACTTC.

This clonotype was detected only a few times. The chain is built from TRBV10-3 and TRBJ2-7; D perhaps matches TRBD2 (5 bases). In germline, CDR1 is ENHRY, CDR2 SYGVKD. The CDR3 contains 12 residues. Trimming pared 6 bases from V and 6 bases from J, leaving 12 bases between. CDR3 sequence: CAISPGEGEQYV. The CDR3 region has the DNA TGTGCCATCAGCCCCGGCGAGGGCGAGCAGTACGTC.

The rearrangement joins TRBV18 to TRBJ1-2; tentative D call: TRBD1 (6 bases). Germline values: CDR1 KGHSH, CDR2 LQKENI. The CDR3 contains 14 residues. V was cut by 5 bases and J by 6 bases, with 16 bases left in between. CDR3 DNA: TGTGCCAGCTCAGAGACAGGAGGGGAGGATGGCTACACCTTC. The encoded protein is CASSETGGEDGYTF.

The chain links TRBV30 to TRBJ2-7, with D tentatively TRBD2 (6 bases). Germline V gene lookup returns CDR1 GTSNPN and CDR2 SVGIG (reference sequence). This CDR3 has 14 amino acids. V was trimmed by 5 bases and J by 0 bases, leaving 14 bases between them. The CDR3 nucleotides read TGTGCCTGGGATGGTGGGAGGAGCTCCTACGAGCAGTACTTC. Translating it yields CAWDGGRSSYEQYF.

The J gene is TRBJ2-3, the V gene TRBV12-3 or TRBV12-4; a possible D gene is TRBD2 (6 bases). CDR3 length: 13 residues. V dropped 4 bases and J dropped 5 bases, with 10 bases sitting between them. This chain's CDR3 is CASSSFGRDTQYF. The CDR3 coding sequence is TGTGCCAGCAGTTCCTTCGGGAGAGATACGCAGTATTTT.

The chain is built from TRBV7-9 and TRBJ1-2; D is ambiguous. The ends were cut back, 3 bases at V and 1 base at J, with 9 bases in the middle. Looked up from germline, CDR1 is SEHNR and CDR2 is FQNEAQ (reference sequence). This CDR3 comprises 14 residues. The chain's CDR3 is CASSLVQINYGYTF. The CDR3 DNA reads TGTGCCAGCAGCTTGGTCCAGATTAACTATGGCTACACCTTC.

This clonotype occurred a few times. The chain has TRBV25-1 and TRBJ2-7; D not resolved. CDR1 and CDR2 from the germline V gene are MGHDK and SYGVNS. V shed 8 bases and J shed 5 bases, with 16 bases lying between them. The CDR3 is 13 amino acids. The CDR3 DNA reads as TGTGCCAGCGGCGACCGTTTAATGGACGAGCAGTACTTC. It is translated as CASGDRLMDEQYF.

This clonotype came up a few times. The V gene is TRBV20-1, the J gene TRBJ2-3, with 9 bases that match TRBD1. In germline, CDR1 is DFQATT, CDR2 SNEGSKA (reference sequence). The CDR3 extends over 15 amino acids. Trimming at V came to 3 bases and at J to 1 base, leaving 5 bases not matched to a gene. The CDR3 sequence is CSASLQGAGTDTQYF. DNA for the CDR3: TGCAGTGCTAGTCTACAGGGGGCAGGCACAGATACGCAGTATTTT.

This clonotype appeared a few times. V gene TRBV6-5 combines with J gene TRBJ1-3; 7 bases map to TRBD1. The germline CDR1 and CDR2 sequences are MNHEY and SVGAGI. The V and J ends lost 0 bases and 1 base, in that order; junction bases with no gene match: 0. This CDR3 comprises 15 residues. This chain's CDR3 is CASSYSQGSGNTIYF. The CDR3 DNA reads as TGTGCCAGCAGTTACTCACAGGGGTCTGGAAACACCATATATTTT.

This clonotype was observed a few times. This chain joins TRBV5-5 and TRBJ1-1; possibly TRBD1 for D (5 bases). The V end was cut by 0 bases, the J end by 0 bases, with 12 bases between. This CDR3 has 16 residues. Germline V gene data show CDR1 as SGHKS and CDR2 as YYEKEE (reference sequence). The CDR3: CASSLDLGTVNTEAFF. Written as DNA, the CDR3 is TGTGCCAGCAGCTTGGACCTCGGGACTGTGAACACTGAAGCTTTCTTT.

This chain links TRBV12-3 or TRBV12-4 with TRBJ1-2; a possible D gene is TRBD1 (5 bases). V was trimmed by 5 bases and J by 5 bases, leaving 12 bases between them. This CDR3 has 13 residues. The CDR3 DNA sequence: TGTGCCAGCAGTCGGGGGGACGCTTATGGCTACACCTTC. This encodes CASSRGDAYGYTF.

The V and J genes are TRBV6-2 or TRBV6-3 and TRBJ1-1; perhaps TRBD1 as D (5 bases). The CDR3 consists of 12 residues. The germline gives CDR1 MNHEY, CDR2 SVGEGT. V gave up 2 bases and J gave up 11 bases, with 12 bases separating them. CDR3 coding DNA: TGTGCCAGCAGTTACCCGGAGGGGCGGGCTTTCTTT. Its protein product is CASSYPEGRAFF.

This clonotype was seen a few times. The chain is built from TRBV27 and TRBJ1-1; D unclear. Trimming took 7 bases from V and 1 from J, leaving 7 bases between them. CDR3 length: 12 residues. The germline gives CDR1 MNHEY, CDR2 SMNVEV (reference sequence). The CDR3 region is CASIRGNTEAFF. The CDR3 DNA reads TGTGCCAGCATTAGAGGGAACACTGAAGCTTTCTTT.